This is a list of T cell receptor beta chains from one sample in a study of PD-L1 blockade in urothelial cancer. Libraries were prepared by immunoSEQ multiplex PCR; TCRdb keeps only in-frame clonotypes and omits some of them. The table lists around 46,000 clones, 85% to 90% of them singletons. The sample here was PBMCs, taken around atezolizumab (anti-PD-L1) treatment. The receptors come from a man aged 60-69 years with urothelial cancer. CDR3s include the opening cysteine and the closing phenylalanine or tryptophan. A D gene is named only where the DNA matches it firmly. Clone sizes are given selectively: once, few, many, or a class where the clone is expanded.

>TRBD2|NA|TRBV27|TRBJ2-1
TGTGCCAGCAGTACCCTTAGCGGGAGTGGTTCCTACAATGAGCAGTTCTTC
CASSTLSGSGSYNEQFF
>NA|NA|TRBV28|TRBJ1-5
TGTGCCAGCAGTCAGGGAAGTTCCTGGCAGCCCCAGCATTTT
CASSQGSSWQPQHF
>NA|NA|TRBV10-3|TRBJ1-3
TGTGCCATCAGTGACTCCGACAGGACTGGAAACACCATATATTTT
CAISDSDRTGNTIYF
>TRBD1|NA|TRBV5-1|TRBJ1-6
TGCGCCAGCAGCGGAGACGGAGGGGGCAATAATTCACCCCTCCACTTT
CASSGDGGGNNSPLHF
>TRBD1|NA|TRBV11-2|TRBJ2-7
TGTGCCAGCAGCTTAGCCGGACAGGGCCGGACCTACGAGCAGTACTTC
CASSLAGQGRTYEQYF
>NA|NA|TRBV6-5|TRBJ1-2
TGTGCCAGCAGTTCAGAAAACTATGGCTACACCTTC
CASSSENYGYTF
>NA|NA|TRBV19|TRBJ1-2
TGTGCCAGTAGTATGCCACCGGTCGAATTAAAGGGCTACACCTTC
CASSMPPVELKGYTF
>TRBD2|NA|TRBV19|TRBJ2-4
TGTGCCAGTAGTATGGGGACTAGCGGTGTTAAAGCCAAAAACATTCAGTACTTC
CASSMGTSGVKAKNIQYF
>NA|NA|TRBV5-1|TRBJ2-7
TGCGCCAGCAGCTTGTCGCGCGAGCAGTACTTC
CASSLSREQYF
>TRBD2|NA|TRBV19|TRBJ2-1
TGTGCCAGTAGTATACCTCGACGACGCGGGGGGGTTTACAATGAGCAGTTCTTC
CASSIPRRRGGVYNEQFF
>TRBD2|NA|TRBV18|TRBJ2-1
TGTGCCAGCTCACCTCGCGGACTAGGGGACAATGAGCAGTTCTTC
CASSPRGLGDNEQFF
>NA|NA|TRBV5-1|TRBJ1-2
TGCGCCAGCAGCCTCCAATATGTGCAGGGCGACGGCTACACCTTC
CASSLQYVQGDGYTF
>TRBD2|NA|TRBV7-2|TRBJ2-7
TGTGCCAGCAGCCTCGGGACTAGCGGGAGATCCTACGAGCAGTACTTC
CASSLGTSGRSYEQYF
>NA|NA|TRBV7-9|TRBJ2-2
TGTGCCGGACTTGGACGGCTGAACACCGGGGAGCTGTTTTTT
CAGLGRLNTGELFF
>TRBD2|NA|TRBV6-1|TRBJ2-3
TGTGCCAGCGCCAAACGTAGCGGGATTACAGATACGCAGTATTTT
CASAKRSGITDTQYF
>NA|NA|TRBV18|TRBJ2-7
TGTGCCAGCTCACCGTCGAGGGAGGTCCACGAGCAGTACTTC
CASSPSREVHEQYF
>TRBD1|NA|TRBV2|TRBJ1-5
TGTGCCAGCATCCGGGACAGGGATCAGCCCCAGCATTTT
CASIRDRDQPQHF
>NA|NA|TRBV6-1|TRBJ2-2
TGTGCCAGCAGCAGCGGCAGAACAACCGGGGAGCTGTTTTTT
CASSSGRTTGELFF
>TRBD2|NA|TRBV19|TRBJ2-1
TGTGCCAGTAGCAACCTGGGGACTAGCGGCAATGAGCAGTTCTTC
CASSNLGTSGNEQFF
>NA|NA|TRBV6-6|TRBJ2-7
TGTGCCAGCAGTTTGGGGCAGGGCGGTTCCGAGCAGTACTTC
CASSLGQGGSEQYF
>NA|NA|TRBV10-3|TRBJ1-2
TGTGCCATCAGGGGCGGGGGCGGAGACTATGGCTACACCTTC
CAIRGGGGDYGYTF
>TRBD2|NA|TRBV10-3|TRBJ2-2
TGTGCCATCAGCTCCTTTAGCGGGGTCACCGGGGAGCTGTTTTTT
CAISSFSGVTGELFF
>TRBD2|NA|TRBV7-7|TRBJ2-1
TGTGCCAGCAGCCCTATCCCCGGGACTAGCCCTTACCTTGAGCAGTTCTTC
CASSPIPGTSPYLEQFF
>NA|NA|TRBV9|TRBJ2-1
TGTGCCAGCAGCGCCTCCCGGGACAACTACAATGAGCAGTTCTTC
CASSASRDNYNEQFF
>NA|NA|TRBV9|TRBJ1-6
TGTGCCAGCAGCGTTTCAGGGTCAGGTAATTCACCCCTCCACTTT
CASSVSGSGNSPLHF
>TRBD1|once|TRBV5-6|TRBJ2-2
TGTGCCAGCAGCCCTGGACAGGGGCGCTCCGGCGAGCTGTTTTTT
CASSPGQGRSGELFF
>NA|NA|TRBV7-2|TRBJ2-1
TGTGCCAGCAGCTTAGAGGGGGACGCCTACAATGAGCAGTTCTTC
CASSLEGDAYNEQFF
>TRBD1|once|TRBV5-1|TRBJ2-2
TGCGCCAGCAGTTCGAGGGGGCCCCTAGTCTACACCGGGGAGCTGTTTTTT
CASSSRGPLVYTGELFF
>TRBD2|NA|TRBV6-1|TRBJ2-7
TGTGCCAGCAAGACCTCTTGGACTAGCGACTACGAGCAGTACTTC
CASKTSWTSDYEQYF
>NA|NA|TRBV5-4|TRBJ2-2
TGTGCCAGCAGCTCCGGAGTAGTGATGAACACCGGGGAGCTGTTTTTT
CASSSGVVMNTGELFF
>NA|NA|TRBV7-8|TRBJ2-4
TGTGCCAGCAGCCACTCGAGGGATGACAGGACTGGAGCCAAAAACATTCAGTACTTC
CASSHSRDDRTGAKNIQYF
>TRBD2|NA|TRBV7-2|TRBJ2-7
TGTGCCAGCAGCTTAGGCGGGACTAGAGCCTACGAGCAGTACTTC
CASSLGGTRAYEQYF
>TRBD2|NA|TRBV14|TRBJ2-1
TGTGCCAGCAGCTTATGGACTAGCGGGATTAGAGAGCAGTTCTTC
CASSLWTSGIREQFF
>TRBD1|NA|TRBV6-5|TRBJ1-3
TGTGCCAGCAGGGGGACAGGGACGACTGGAAACACCATATATTTT
CASRGTGTTGNTIYF
>TRBD1|NA|TRBV14|TRBJ1-2
TGTGCCAGCAGCCAAGTGGGACAGACCTATGGCTACACCTTC
CASSQVGQTYGYTF
>TRBD1|NA|TRBV4-1|TRBJ1-4
TGCGCCAGCAGCCAGAGGGAGACAGGGACATCAACTAATGAAAAACTGTTTTTT
CASSQRETGTSTNEKLFF
>NA|NA|TRBV19|TRBJ2-6
TGTGCCAGTAGTCTGAGGTTCTCTGGGGCCAACGTCCTGACTTTC
CASSLRFSGANVLTF
>TRBD1|once|TRBV6-5|TRBJ1-2
TGTGCCAGCAGTTACGGATCAGGACAGGGGATACATGGCTACACCTTC
CASSYGSGQGIHGYTF
>NA|few|TRBV6-1|TRBJ1-2
TGTGCCAGCAGACTGGATGGCTACACCTTC
CASRLDGYTF
>TRBD1|NA|TRBV7-2|TRBJ1-4
TGTGCCAGCAGTCGGGACAGGATGGATGAAAAACTGTTTTTT
CASSRDRMDEKLFF
>NA|NA|TRBV7-3|TRBJ2-3
TGTGCCAGCAGCCAACCGGGGGATACGCAGTATTTT
CASSQPGDTQYF
>NA|NA|TRBV5-1|TRBJ1-2
TGCGCCAGCAGCATGGGGTCGGGTCGTGACTATGGCTACACCTTC
CASSMGSGRDYGYTF
>TRBD1|NA|TRBV10-1|TRBJ2-2
TGCGCCAGCAGACCCGGGACAGGCTTCACCGGGGAGCTGTTTTTT
CASRPGTGFTGELFF
>NA|NA|TRBV7-9|TRBJ2-7
TGTGCCAGCAGCCCACTGGGGGCGGGCCCCTCCTACGAGCAGTACTTC
CASSPLGAGPSYEQYF
>NA|NA|TRBV7-6|TRBJ2-1
TGTGCCAGCAGCTTGGATCTGGTCTGGGGGGTTGGAAACAATGAGCAGTTCTTC
CASSLDLVWGVGNNEQFF
>NA|few|TRBV30|TRBJ2-2
TGTGCCTGGAGCCACGGGAACACCGGGGAGCTGTTTTTT
CAWSHGNTGELFF
>NA|NA|TRBV6-1|TRBJ1-5
TGTGCCAGCAGAGGGACACGGGGCAATCAGCCCCAGCATTTT
CASRGTRGNQPQHF
>NA|NA|TRBV6-1|TRBJ1-3
TGTGCCAGCAGTGCCCCCCGGGGGGGCGCGGACACCATATATTTT
CASSAPRGGADTIYF
>NA|once|TRBV11-2|TRBJ1-4
TGTGCCAGCAGCCCACAGCCGGGAGGACAGTTAAATGAAAAACTGTTTTTT
CASSPQPGGQLNEKLFF
>NA|NA|TRBV9|TRBJ1-3
TGTGCCAGCAGCGTAGCGGGGAGTGTAATTGGAAACACCATATATTTT
CASSVAGSVIGNTIYF
>TRBD2|NA|TRBV4-1|TRBJ2-3
TGCGCCAGCAGCCAAGATCCAGCGGGGGGTTCAGATACGCAGTATTTT
CASSQDPAGGSDTQYF
>TRBD1|NA|TRBV6-1|TRBJ1-2
TGTGCCAGCAGTGGCTCCAGGGGGCTCGATGGCTACACCTTC
CASSGSRGLDGYTF
>NA|NA|TRBV4-2|TRBJ1-6
TGTGCCAGCAGCCGACAGGTAGTAGGGGCCTATAATTCACCCCTCCACTTT
CASSRQVVGAYNSPLHF
>NA|few|TRBV28|TRBJ2-4
TGTGCCAGCAGTTTTGGAACAGGGACTACCAAAAACATTCAGTACTTC
CASSFGTGTTKNIQYF
>NA|NA|TRBV11-2|TRBJ2-2
TGTGCCAGCAGCTTAGATGGGCGGGTCACCGGGGAGCTGTTTTTT
CASSLDGRVTGELFF
>TRBD2|NA|TRBV19|TRBJ2-7
TGTGCCAGTACCACGGGACTAGCGGGAGTCGGAAGGTCCTACGAGCAGTACTTC
CASTTGLAGVGRSYEQYF
>TRBD1|NA|TRBV4-1|TRBJ2-7
TGCGCCAGCAGCCAGGGCCCCGGGACAGGGCGCTACGAGCAGTACTTC
CASSQGPGTGRYEQYF
>TRBD1|NA|TRBV6-1|TRBJ1-4
TGTGCCAGCAGTGATAGACAGGGGGCGGCTAATGAAAAACTGTTTTTT
CASSDRQGAANEKLFF
>NA|NA|TRBV6-1|TRBJ1-1
TGTGCCAGCTTGACTGAGATGAACACTGAAGCTTTCTTT
CASLTEMNTEAFF
>NA|NA|TRBV5-6|TRBJ2-7
TGTGCCAGCAGCTTCCGGGGGACGGGAAGCTCCTACGAGCAGTACTTC
CASSFRGTGSSYEQYF